These T cell receptor beta chains were read from a single sample in a study of PD-1 blockade in classical Hodgkin lymphoma. Profiled with immunoSEQ multiplex PCR; TCRdb holds only in-frame clones, not every one. Of more than 9,500 clones listed, almost 85% are singletons. The source was CD8+ T cells from blood, collected at baseline. These receptors came from a human donor with classical Hodgkin lymphoma. Both conserved end residues are part of each CDR3. D genes are given only for firm matches. Only part of the rows carry a size: once, few, many, or a class if the clone is expanded.

TRBJ2-7 | . | TRBD1 | TRBV6-6 | TGTGCCAGCATAGGGGACAGCACCTACGAGCAGTACTTC | CASIGDSTYEQYF
TRBJ1-2 | . | TRBD1 | TRBV7-9 | TGTGCCAGCAGGAACCCAGACTCGGGACAGGGTTACTATGGCTACACCTTC | CASRNPDSGQGYYGYTF
TRBJ2-3 | . | TRBD2 | TRBV29-1 | TGCAGCGTTTTGAAGTTTACTACTAGCGGGAGGGTTATAACAGATACGCAGTATTTT | CSVLKFTTSGRVITDTQYF
TRBJ2-3 | . | TRBD1 | TRBV13 | TGTGCCAGCAGCGAGGGGACAGGGTTCACAGATACGCAGTATTTT | CASSEGTGFTDTQYF
TRBJ2-1 | . | TRBD1 | TRBV30 | TGTGCCTGGGCTCACAGGGGGGCAAGGGTGAATGAGCAGTTCTTC | CAWAHRGARVNEQFF
TRBJ2-3 | . | . | TRBV6-5 | TGTGCCAGCAGTGACGGGGATACGCAGTATTTT | CASSDGDTQYF
TRBJ2-1 | . | TRBD1 | TRBV19 | TGTGCCAGTAGTATCCGGGACAGGGGGCTCCATGAGCAGTTCTTC | CASSIRDRGLHEQFF
TRBJ1-1 | once | . | TRBV7-2 | TGTGCCAGCAGCTACCCCCAATTTTGGAGGGGAAACGAAGCTTTCTTT | CASSYPQFWRGNEAFF
TRBJ1-2 | . | TRBD1 | TRBV29-1 | TGCAGCGTTGACGTAACAGGGGCGGACTATGGCTACACCTTC | CSVDVTGADYGYTF
TRBJ1-3 | . | . | TRBV28 | TGTGCCAGCAGACAAGAGGGGGGAGCCGGAAACACCATATATTTT | CASRQEGGAGNTIYF
TRBJ2-2 | . | . | TRBV4-2 | TGTGCCAGCAGCCAAGAGGTGAACACCGGGGAGCTGTTTTTT | CASSQEVNTGELFF
TRBJ2-7 | . | TRBD1 | TRBV4-1 | TGCGCCAGCAGCCAGCAACAGGGGGACGAGCAGTACTTC | CASSQQQGDEQYF
TRBJ2-1 | . | TRBD2 | TRBV4-1 | TGCGCCAGCAGCCATTTAGCGGGAGGGCCCGGTAATGAGCAGTTCTTC | CASSHLAGGPGNEQFF
TRBJ1-5 | . | TRBD1 | TRBV11-2 | TGTGCCAGCAGCTTAGCCCGGGGGGAGGGGGCCGATCAGCCCCAGCATTTT | CASSLARGEGADQPQHF
TRBJ1-5 | . | . | TRBV6-1 | TGTGCCAGCAGGCCCTCGGGGGATAGCAATCAGCCCCAGCATTTT | CASRPSGDSNQPQHF
TRBJ2-7 | . | . | TRBV10-3 | TGTGCCATCAGTGAGTTTAACAACCCCTACGAGCAGTACTTC | CAISEFNNPYEQYF
TRBJ2-4 | . | . | TRBV21-1 | TGTGCCAGCAGCAAAGTTGGGACCCAGGAAAACATTCAGTACTTC | CASSKVGTQENIQYF
TRBJ1-1 | . | . | TRBV4-1 | TGCGCCAGCAGCCAAGAATTTGATGGGGCAACTGAAGCTTTCTTT | CASSQEFDGATEAFF
TRBJ2-1 | . | . | TRBV14 | TGTGCCAGCAGCCAGGATTCAGGGTCCTACAATGAGCAGTTCTTC | CASSQDSGSYNEQFF
TRBJ2-5 | . | . | TRBV6-1 | TGTGCCAGCAGTGAAGGAAGCCTGCCGGAGACCCAGTACTTC | CASSEGSLPETQYF
TRBJ1-1 | . | . | TRBV7-9 | TGTGCCAGCAGCTTAGACAGGGACGTTTATATGAACACTGAAGCTTTCTTT | CASSLDRDVYMNTEAFF
TRBJ2-1 | . | TRBD2 | TRBV7-8 | TGTGCCAGCAGCTTAGCGAGGATAGCGGGAGGGCTGGGACTAAAAAATGAGCAGTTCTTC | CASSLARIAGGLGLKNEQFF
TRBJ2-7 | . | TRBD1 | TRBV7-2 | TGTGCCAGCAGCTTCCGGGACAGGGGGTTTGAGCAGTACTTC | CASSFRDRGFEQYF
TRBJ2-7 | once | TRBD2 | TRBV27 | TGTGCCAGCAGTTTAGGGACTAGCTCCTACGAGCAGTACTTC | CASSLGTSSYEQYF